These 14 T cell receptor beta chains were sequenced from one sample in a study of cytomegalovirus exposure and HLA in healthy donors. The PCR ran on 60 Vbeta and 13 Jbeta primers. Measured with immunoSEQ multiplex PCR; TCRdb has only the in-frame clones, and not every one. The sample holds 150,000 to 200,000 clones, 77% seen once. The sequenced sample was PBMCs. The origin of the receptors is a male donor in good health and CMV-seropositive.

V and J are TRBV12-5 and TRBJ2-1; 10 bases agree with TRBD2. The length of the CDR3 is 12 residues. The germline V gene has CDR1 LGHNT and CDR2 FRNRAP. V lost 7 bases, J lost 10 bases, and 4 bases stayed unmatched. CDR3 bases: TGTGCTAGTGCCACTAGCGGGGTGGAGCAGTTCTTC. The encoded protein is CASATSGVEQFF.

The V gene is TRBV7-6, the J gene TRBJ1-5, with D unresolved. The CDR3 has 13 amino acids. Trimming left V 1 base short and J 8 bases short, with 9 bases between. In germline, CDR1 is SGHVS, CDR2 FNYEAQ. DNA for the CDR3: TGTGCCAGCAGCTTAGTTCCGGGAAAGCCCCAGCATTTT. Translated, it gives CASSLVPGKPQHF.

CDR3 in DNA: TGTGCCAGCAGTGAAGTGACAACAGATAATGAAAAACTGTTTTTT. Translation: CASSEVTTDNEKLFF. The V and J genes are TRBV6-1 and TRBJ1-4; no firm D call. V lost 1 base and J lost 4, with 10 bases in between. From germline, CDR1 is MNHNS and CDR2 SASEGT. The CDR3 is 15 residues long.

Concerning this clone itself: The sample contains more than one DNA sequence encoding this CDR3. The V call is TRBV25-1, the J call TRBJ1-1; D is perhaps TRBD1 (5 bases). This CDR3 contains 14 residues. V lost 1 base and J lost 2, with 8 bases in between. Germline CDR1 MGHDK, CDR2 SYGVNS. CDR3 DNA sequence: TGTGCCAGCAGTGAATGGGGCGGAAACACTGAAGCTTTCTTT. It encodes CASSEWGGNTEAFF.

Written as DNA, the CDR3 is TGTGCCAGTAGTCCCCGGGGACTAGCGGGGGGGCGGAGCACCGGGGAGCTGTTTTTT. Amino acid sequence: CASSPRGLAGGRSTGELFF. This chain links TRBV19 with TRBJ2-2; 16 nucleotides agree with TRBD2. Germline CDR1 and CDR2: LNHDA and SQIVND (reference sequence). The CDR3 is 19 amino acids. V gave up 5 bases and J gave up 4 bases; unmatched junction bases: 10.

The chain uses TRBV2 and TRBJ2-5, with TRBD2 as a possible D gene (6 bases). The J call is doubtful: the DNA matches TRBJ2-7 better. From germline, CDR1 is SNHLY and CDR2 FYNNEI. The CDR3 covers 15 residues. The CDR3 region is CASSEWGGEGYEQYF. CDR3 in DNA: TGTGCCAGCAGTGAATGGGGCGGGGAAGGGTACGAGCAGTACTTC.

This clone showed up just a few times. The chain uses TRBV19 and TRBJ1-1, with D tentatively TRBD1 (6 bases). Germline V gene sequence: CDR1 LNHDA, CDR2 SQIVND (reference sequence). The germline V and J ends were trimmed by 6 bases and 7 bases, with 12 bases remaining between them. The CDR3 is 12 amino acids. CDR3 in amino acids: CASSHREGEAFF. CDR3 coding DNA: TGTGCCAGTAGCCACAGGGAAGGTGAAGCTTTCTTT.

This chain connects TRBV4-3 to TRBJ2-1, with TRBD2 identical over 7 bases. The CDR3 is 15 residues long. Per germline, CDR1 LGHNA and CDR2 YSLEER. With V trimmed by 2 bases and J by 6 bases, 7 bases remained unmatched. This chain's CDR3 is CASSQRWGGSNEQFF. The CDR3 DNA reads TGCGCCAGCAGCCAAAGGTGGGGGGGTAGCAATGAGCAGTTCTTC.

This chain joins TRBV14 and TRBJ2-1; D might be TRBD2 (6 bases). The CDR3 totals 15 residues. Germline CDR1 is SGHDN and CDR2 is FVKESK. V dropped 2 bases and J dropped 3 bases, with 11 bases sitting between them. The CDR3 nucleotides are TGTGCCAGCAGCCAAACCAGGACTAACTACAATGAGCAGTTCTTC. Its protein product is CASSQTRTNYNEQFF. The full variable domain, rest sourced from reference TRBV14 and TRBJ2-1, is EAGVTQFPSHSVIEKGQTVTLRCDPISGHDNLYWYRRVMGKEIKFLLHFVKESKQDESGMPNNRFLAERTGGTYSTLKVQPAELEDSGVYFCASSQTRTNYNEQFFGPGTRLTVL.

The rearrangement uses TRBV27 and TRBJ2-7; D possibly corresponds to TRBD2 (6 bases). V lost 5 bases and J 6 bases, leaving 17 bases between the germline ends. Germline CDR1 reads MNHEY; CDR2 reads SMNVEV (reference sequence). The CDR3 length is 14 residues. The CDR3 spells CASSTLTGESEQYF. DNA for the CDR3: TGTGCCAGCAGTACCCTCACGGGGGAGTCCGAGCAGTACTTC.

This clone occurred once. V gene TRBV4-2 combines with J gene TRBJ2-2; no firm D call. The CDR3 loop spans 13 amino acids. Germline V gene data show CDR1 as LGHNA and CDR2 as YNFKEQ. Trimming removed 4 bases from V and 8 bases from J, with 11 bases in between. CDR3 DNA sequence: TGTGCCAGCAGCCTCCTCGGTCGGGGGGAGCTGTTTTTT. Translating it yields CASSLLGRGELFF.

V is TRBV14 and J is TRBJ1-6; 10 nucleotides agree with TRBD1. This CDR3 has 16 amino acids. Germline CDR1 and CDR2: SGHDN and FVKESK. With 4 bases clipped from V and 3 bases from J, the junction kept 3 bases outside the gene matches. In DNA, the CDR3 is TGTGCCAGCAGCCCCGGGACAGGGGTCTATAATTCACCCCTCCACTTT. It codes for CASSPGTGVYNSPLHF. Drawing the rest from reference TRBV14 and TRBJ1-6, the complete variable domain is EAGVTQFPSHSVIEKGQTVTLRCDPISGHDNLYWYRRVMGKEIKFLLHFVKESKQDESGMPNNRFLAERTGGTYSTLKVQPAELEDSGVYFCASSPGTGVYNSPLHFGNGTRLTVT.

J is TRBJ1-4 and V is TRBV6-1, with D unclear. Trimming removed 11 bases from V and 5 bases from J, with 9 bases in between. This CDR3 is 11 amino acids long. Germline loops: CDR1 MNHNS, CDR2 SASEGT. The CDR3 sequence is CACRENEKLFF. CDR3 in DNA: TGTGCCTGCCGGGAAAATGAAAAACTGTTTTTT.

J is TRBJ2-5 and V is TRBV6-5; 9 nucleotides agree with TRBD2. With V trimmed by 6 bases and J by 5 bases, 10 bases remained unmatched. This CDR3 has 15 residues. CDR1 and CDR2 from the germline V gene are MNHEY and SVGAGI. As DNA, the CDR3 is TGTGCCAGCAGCCCGACCAGGCGGGGGGGTGAGACCCAGTACTTC. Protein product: CASSPTRRGGETQYF.